These 13 T cell receptor beta chains originate from one sample sequenced in a study of T cells in Graves' hyperthyroidism and ophthalmopathy. Regions amplified from RNA transcripts were the TCR beta CDR3 regions. The TCR CDR3 first-round RT-PCR relied on the HTBI primer set. Each CDR3 protein gets one entry after TCRdb re-called the multiplex PCR reads with MiXCR. Here the sample spans about 300,000 distinct CDR3 sequences, roughly 15% being singletons. Sequenced sample: blood. The receptors were sampled from a woman aged 30 to 39 with Graves' hyperthyroidism that later progressed to Graves' ophthalmopathy.

This clonotype showed up many times. This chain links TRBV2 with TRBJ2-1; D unresolved. Trimming took 2 bases from V and 0 from J, leaving 14 bases between them. Germline CDR1 reads SNHLY; CDR2 reads FYNNEI. The length of the CDR3 is 17 residues. CDR3 in DNA: TGTGCCAGCAGTGAATTTCCGCCGGAGAGCTCCTACAATGAGCAGTTCTTC. Translating gives CASSEFPPESSYNEQFF. Complete variable domain (other parts from reference TRBV2 and TRBJ2-1): EPEVTQTPSHQVTQMGQEVILRCVPISNHLYFYWYRQILGQKVEFLVSFYNNEISEKSEIFDDQFSVERPDGSNFTLKIRSTKLEDSAMYFCASSEFPPESSYNEQFFGPGTRLTVL.

Only a few counts were recorded for this clonotype. J is TRBJ2-3 and V is TRBV27; no firm D call. The CDR3 is 16 amino acids. From germline, CDR1 is MNHEY and CDR2 SMNVEV (reference sequence). V was cut by 0 bases and J by 1 base, with 11 bases left in between. CDR3 region: CASSLSLGIGTDTQYF. CDR3 in DNA: TGTGCCAGCAGTTTATCGCTAGGGATTGGCACAGATACGCAGTATTTT.

At least ten counts were recorded for this clonotype. The chain combines TRBV27 with TRBJ1-1, with D tentatively TRBD1 (6 bases). V was pared by 7 bases and J by 5 bases, with 17 bases between. CDR3 length: 14 amino acids. Germline assignment: CDR1 MNHEY and CDR2 SMNVEV (reference sequence). In DNA, the CDR3 is TGTGCCAGCAACATTAGGGGGGCAGGGACTGAAGCTTTCTTT. It specifies CASNIRGAGTEAFF.

The V and J genes are TRBV19 and TRBJ1-5, with D possibly TRBD1 on 5 matching bases. CDR3 length: 15 amino acids. Between the trimmed V and J ends, which lost 1 base and 7 bases, there was a span of 14 bases. Germline V lookup: CDR1 LNHDA, CDR2 SQIVND (reference sequence). CDR3 DNA sequence: TGTGCCAGTAGTATAGGTGGGGGTCAAGGACAGCCCCAGCATTTT. Translated: CASSIGGGQGQPQHF.

This clonotype has at least ten counts. The chain employs TRBV27 and TRBJ2-7; 9 nucleotides agree with TRBD2. CDR1 and CDR2 (germline): MNHEY, SMNVEV (reference sequence). The CDR3 covers 14 residues. The junction had 4 bases not matched to a gene; V was cut back by 5 bases and J by 2 bases. In DNA, the CDR3 is TGTGCCAGCAGTAGCGGGACTAGCACCTACGAGCAGTACTTC. Translating it yields CASSSGTSTYEQYF.

This clonotype was observed at least ten times. J is TRBJ2-5 and V is TRBV10-3; D is possibly TRBD2 (7 bases). The V gene lost 0 bases and the J gene lost 1 base, with 15 bases spanning the gap. Germline assignment: CDR1 ENHRY and CDR2 SYGVKD. CDR3 length: 17 amino acids. CDR3 sequence: CAISESKGGGTQETQYF. CDR3 nucleotides: TGTGCCATCAGTGAGTCAAAGGGCGGGGGCACCCAAGAGACCCAGTACTTC.

Many counts were recorded for this clonotype. This rearrangement joins TRBV5-1 to TRBJ1-1; TRBD1 matches 7 bases. The V segment lost 5 bases and the J segment 2 bases; nucleotides outside the gene matches: 6. CDR1 SGHRS and CDR2 YFSETQ come from the germline V gene. The CDR3 runs 14 residues. This CDR3 is CASSVQGTNTEAFF. CDR3 bases: TGCGCCAGCAGTGTACAGGGGACCAACACTGAAGCTTTCTTT.

The sample holds many counts of this clonotype. J is TRBJ2-1 and V is TRBV6-1; maybe TRBD2 (5 bases). Germline CDR1 is MNHNS and CDR2 is SASEGT. Trimming took 5 bases from V and 4 from J, leaving 12 bases between them. The CDR3 spans 14 residues. The CDR3 loop is CASSRSGLYNEQFF. The CDR3 coding sequence is TGTGCCAGCAGTAGAAGTGGACTTTACAATGAGCAGTTCTTC.

This clonotype showed up just a few times. This may stem from a read error, because a much larger clone lies one nucleotide away. The chain is built from TRBV6-5 and TRBJ2-3; TRBD2 is a possible D gene (6 bases). Germline V gene lookup returns CDR1 MNHEY and CDR2 SVGAGI. This CDR3 contains 15 residues. CDR3 coding DNA: TGTACCAGCAGTTACGGCGGGGAGGTCACAGATACGCAGTATTTT. This codes for CTSSYGGEVTDTQYF.

This clonotype was seen a few times. The genes are TRBV19 and TRBJ2-2; D uncertain. V was clipped by 4 bases and J by 1 base, with 13 bases between them. Germline-derived CDR1 and CDR2 are LNHDA and SQIVND (reference sequence). The CDR3 is 16 residues long. CDR3 protein: CASSTITEGNTGELFF. In DNA, the CDR3 is TGTGCCAGTAGTACCATTACAGAAGGGAACACCGGGGAGCTGTTTTTT.

This sequence joins TRBV5-4 and TRBJ2-3; 9 nucleotides line up with TRBD2. The length of the CDR3 is 13 residues. Per germline, CDR1 SGHNT and CDR2 YYREEE (reference sequence). The V gene end was trimmed by 10 bases and the J gene end by 2 bases; junction bases not matched to a gene: 5. In nucleotides, the CDR3 is TGTGCCGGCCAGCGGGAGGCCACAGATACGCAGTATTTT. It is translated as CAGQREATDTQYF. Looking up the rest from reference TRBV5-4 and TRBJ2-3 gives the full variable domain: ETGVTQSPTHLIKTRGQQVTLRCSSQSGHNTVSWYQQALGQGPQFIFQYYREEENGRGNFPPRFSGLQFPNYSSELNVNALELDDSALYLCAGQREATDTQYFGPGTRLTVL.

This clonotype was observed many times. The rearrangement links TRBV5-1 to TRBJ2-7; the match to TRBD1 covers 9 bases. This CDR3 comprises 14 residues. Germline values: CDR1 SGHRS, CDR2 YFSETQ. V lost 3 bases and J lost 9; bases outside the gene matches: 10. The CDR3 loop reads CASSWDVTGGGQYF. The CDR3 bases are TGCGCCAGCAGCTGGGACGTTACAGGGGGCGGGCAGTACTTC.

The sample holds many counts of this clonotype. The germline gene is not matched at one end of the junction; a read error may be the cause. The chain employs TRBV19 and TRBJ1-1, with D unresolved. CDR3 length: 13 amino acids. Germline V lookup: CDR1 LNHDA, CDR2 SQIVND (reference sequence). CDR3 nucleotide sequence: TGTGCCAGCAGTATCTCAGTCAACACTGAAGCTTTCTTT. It is translated as CASSISVNTEAFF.